Detailed here is one T cell receptor beta chain. The germline gives CDR1 MNHNS, CDR2 SASEGT. The CDR3 runs 16 residues. With 2 bases clipped from V and 4 bases from J, the junction kept 5 bases outside the gene matches. In the authors' methods: Quantification of nucleated cells was approximated via reference gene primer amplification. Profiling relied on immunoSEQ multiplex PCR, and the TCRdb table lists in-frame clones only, not all of them. V, J and clone size reflect that table, while D and trimming were determined from the DNA. The sample records some 53,000 clones, over 75% being singletons. This sample stems from a study of blood T cell repertoires in COVID-19.

V is TRBV6-1 and J is TRBJ1-5; 10 bases align to TRBD1. This receptor was obtained from a human donor with active COVID-19. The donor label of this sample is uncertain. The sample comprised peripheral blood. Here the CDR3 reads CASSEQTGQGNQPQHF. The CDR3 nucleotides read TGTGCCAGCAGTGAACAGACGGGACAGGGGAATCAGCCCCAGCATTTT.